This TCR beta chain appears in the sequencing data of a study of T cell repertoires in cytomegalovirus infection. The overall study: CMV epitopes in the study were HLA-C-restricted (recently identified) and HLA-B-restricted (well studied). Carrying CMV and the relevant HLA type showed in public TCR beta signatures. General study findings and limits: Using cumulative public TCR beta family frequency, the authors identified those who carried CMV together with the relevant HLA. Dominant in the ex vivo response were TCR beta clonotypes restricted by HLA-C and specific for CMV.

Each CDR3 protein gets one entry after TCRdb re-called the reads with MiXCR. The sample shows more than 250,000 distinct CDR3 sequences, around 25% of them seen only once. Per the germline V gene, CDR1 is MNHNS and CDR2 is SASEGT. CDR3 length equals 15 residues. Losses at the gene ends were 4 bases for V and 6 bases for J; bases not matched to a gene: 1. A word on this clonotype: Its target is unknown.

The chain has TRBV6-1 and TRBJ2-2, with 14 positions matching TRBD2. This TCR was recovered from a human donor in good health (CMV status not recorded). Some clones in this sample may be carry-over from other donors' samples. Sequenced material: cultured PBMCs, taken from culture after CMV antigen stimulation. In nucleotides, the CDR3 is TGTGCCAGCAGTGGACTAGCGGGAGGGGCCGGGGAGCTGTTTTTT. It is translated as CASSGLAGGAGELFF.